Presented here are 31 T cell receptor beta chains from one specimen sequenced in a study of CD8 T cells in Susac syndrome. Reverse transcription of about 0.5 to 1 ug RNA was carried out with random hexamers. One entry per CDR3 protein, called by TCRdb with MiXCR from the immunoSEQ multiplex PCR reads. The sample shows 70,000 or so distinct CDR3 sequences, 95% of them seen only once. Sequencing used CD8+ T cells from PBMCs. The receptors stem from a human donor in good health.

This chain connects TRBV23-1 to TRBJ1-6; 8 nucleotides line up with TRBD1. TRBV23-1 is an open reading frame whose function is uncertain. This CDR3 has 15 amino acids. V was pared by 2 bases and J by 8 bases, with 5 bases of the junction left unmatched. The CDR3 bases are TGCGCCAGCAGTCAAAGCGACAGGGGAGATTCACCCCTCCACTTT. It yields the protein CASSQSDRGDSPLHF.

The gene calls are TRBV29-1 and TRBJ2-3; 7 bases line up with TRBD1. Looked up from germline, CDR1 is SQVTM and CDR2 is ANQGSEA. The ends lost 0 bases at V and 2 bases at J; junction bases unmatched: 5. This CDR3 spans 15 amino acids. The CDR3 sequence is CSVEDLGQFTDTQYF. The CDR3 DNA reads TGCAGCGTTGAAGACCTGGGACAGTTCACAGATACGCAGTATTTT.

This rearrangement joins TRBV9 to TRBJ2-1, with 8 nucleotides matching TRBD1. Germline CDR1 SGDLS, CDR2 YYNGEE. V gave up 6 bases and J gave up 3 bases; unmatched junction bases: 5. This CDR3 has 14 amino acids. CDR3 in amino acids: CASNGGTGYNEQFF. CDR3 DNA: TGTGCCAGCAATGGGGGGACAGGCTACAATGAGCAGTTCTTC.

This sequence joins TRBV6-2 or TRBV6-3 and TRBJ1-4; D is unresolved. The CDR3 length is 11 residues. Trimming removed 8 bases at V and 2 bases at J, with 3 bases between. The germline V gene has CDR1 MNHEY and CDR2 SVGEGT. The CDR3 bases are TGTGCCAGCCGGACTAATGAAAAACTGTTTTTT. As protein: CASRTNEKLFF.

The V and J genes are TRBV6-6 and TRBJ2-3, with 7 nucleotides matching TRBD1. Germline V gene sequence: CDR1 MNHNY, CDR2 SVGAGI (reference sequence). This CDR3 has 16 amino acids. The V gene end was trimmed by 5 bases and the J gene end by 7 bases; junction bases not matched to a gene: 15. For the CDR3, the DNA is TGTGCCAGCAGTAAACAACAGGGGAAATTAGTGCATACGCAGTATTTT. Amino acid sequence: CASSKQQGKLVHTQYF.

This clonotype was counted between two and nine times. The CDR3 nucleotides are TGTGCCAGCAGTCCCCTTGAAGGGGCAGGGACAGGCTACACCTTC. Translating gives CASSPLEGAGTGYTF. The chain joins TRBV27 to TRBJ1-2, with D possibly being TRBD1 (6 bases). The V gene lost 5 bases and the J gene lost 8 bases, with 21 bases spanning the gap. The germline V gene has CDR1 MNHEY and CDR2 SMNVEV (reference sequence). The CDR3 covers 15 residues.

The J gene is TRBJ1-3, the V gene TRBV7-8; D is possibly TRBD1 (5 bases). The CDR3 runs to 13 residues. Germline V gene lookup returns CDR1 SGHVS and CDR2 FQNEAQ. V was shortened by 3 bases and J by 9 bases, with 12 bases between the two germline ends. In DNA, the CDR3 is TGTGCCAGCAGCTTGGGGGAGTCGGGCACCATATATTTT. Protein product: CASSLGESGTIYF. Based on the CDR3 plus reference TRBV7-8 and TRBJ1-3, the full variable domain is GAGVSQSPRYKVAKRGQDVALRCDPISGHVSLFWYQQALGQGPEFLTYFQNEAQLDKSGLPSDRFFAERPEGSVSTLKIQRTQQEDSAVYLCASSLGESGTIYFGEGSWLTVV.

The V and J genes are TRBV28 and TRBJ2-3; D unclear. This CDR3 region has 14 residues. Germline-derived CDR1 and CDR2 are MDHEN and SYDVKM. V lost 3 bases to trimming and J lost 0 bases, with 7 bases between them. CDR3 sequence: CASSLDDSTDTQYF. The DNA of the CDR3 is TGTGCCAGCAGTTTGGATGATAGCACAGATACGCAGTATTTT.

The chain links TRBV29-1 to TRBJ2-1; D is possibly TRBD1 (5 bases). Germline V gene data show CDR1 as SQVTM and CDR2 as ANQGSEA. The CDR3 totals 15 residues. The V and J ends lost 1 base and 7 bases respectively, with 17 bases between them. In DNA, the CDR3 is TGCAGCGTTGAAGCCAACGCCCACAGGTTAAATGAGCAGTTCTTC. This translates into CSVEANAHRLNEQFF.

This clonotype was seen once. This chain uses TRBV7-2 with TRBJ2-3, with 9 bases matching TRBD2. V was pared by 4 bases and J by 3 bases, with 11 bases of the junction left unmatched. The germline V gene has CDR1 SGHTA and CDR2 FQGNSA. The CDR3 totals 17 residues. The CDR3 DNA reads as TGTGCCAGCAGCTCTCGCCAGCGGGGGGCGGAAACAGATACGCAGTATTTT. As protein: CASSSRQRGAETDTQYF. Drawing the rest from reference TRBV7-2 and TRBJ2-3, the complete variable domain is GAGVSQSPSNKVTEKGKDVELRCDPISGHTALYWYRQSLGQGLEFLIYFQGNSAPDKSGLPSDRFSAERTGGSVSTLTIQRTQQEDSAVYLCASSSRQRGAETDTQYFGPGTRLTVL.

This chain joins TRBV6-5 and TRBJ2-7, with 7 bases fitting TRBD1. The CDR3 is made up of 18 amino acids. Germline CDR1 reads MNHEY; CDR2 reads SVGAGI. J lost 0 bases, V lost 0 bases, and 11 bases had no gene match. Written as DNA, the CDR3 is TGTGCCAGCAGTTACTCATCAGGGGGTTATGCTTCCTCCTACGAGCAGTACGTC. Translated, it gives CASSYSSGGYASSYEQYV.

This clonotype was found a few times. The chain has TRBV6-2 or TRBV6-3 and TRBJ2-7; D is undetermined. Trimming left V 2 bases short and J 3 bases short, with 11 bases between. This CDR3 has 14 amino acids. Germline V gene lookup returns CDR1 MNHEY and CDR2 SVGEGT. CDR3 protein: CASSYTMPHYEQYV. DNA of the CDR3: TGTGCCAGCAGTTACACTATGCCCCACTACGAGCAGTACGTC.

V usage is TRBV7-6 and J usage is TRBJ2-3; D remains ambiguous. Per germline, CDR1 SGHVS and CDR2 FNYEAQ. The CDR3 contains 12 residues. Trimming took off 6 bases at V and 0 bases at J, with 4 bases between the two ends. The CDR3 nucleotides read TGTGCCAGCAGGGCTAGCACAGATACGCAGTATTTT. Its protein is CASRASTDTQYF. The full variable domain, with the rest looked up from reference TRBV7-6 and TRBJ2-3, is GAGVSQSPRYKVTKRGQDVALRCDPISGHVSLYWYRQALGQGPEFLTYFNYEAQQDKSGLPNDRFSAERPEGSISTLTIQRTEQRDSAMYRCASRASTDTQYFGPGTRLTVL.

The chain employs TRBV20-1 and TRBJ1-5; unclear D gene. Trimming left V 0 bases short and J 5 bases short, with 17 bases between. Germline V gene lookup returns CDR1 DFQATT and CDR2 SNEGSKA (reference sequence). This CDR3 region has 16 residues. The CDR3 bases are TGCAGTGCTAGAGATAGGACCGAAGGGTTCGATCAGCCCCAGCATTTT. Translated, it gives CSARDRTEGFDQPQHF.

The chain carries TRBV11-2 and TRBJ2-1; 8 nucleotides line up with TRBD1. From germline, CDR1 is SGHAT and CDR2 FQNNGV. The J segment lost 3 bases and the V segment lost 5 bases, leaving 9 bases of the junction unmatched. This CDR3 spans 16 amino acids. The CDR3 here is CASSRYDRGDYNEQFF. The CDR3 DNA is TGTGCCAGCAGCCGATATGACAGGGGCGACTACAATGAGCAGTTCTTC. Variable domain in full (rest from reference TRBV11-2 and TRBJ2-1): EAGVAQSPRYKIIEKRQSVAFWCNPISGHATLYWYQQILGQGPKLLIQFQNNGVVDDSQLPKDRFSAERLKGVDSTLKIQPAKLEDSAVYLCASSRYDRGDYNEQFFGPGTRLTVL.

Written as DNA, the CDR3 is TGTGCCAGCAGTACTGGGAACATTCAGTACTTC. It codes for CASSTGNIQYF. The rearrangement uses TRBV12-3 or TRBV12-4 and TRBJ2-4; D uncertain. Trimming cost V 5 bases and J 7 bases, with 6 bases left between them. CDR3 length: 11 amino acids.

This clonotype has only a few counts. The genes are TRBV7-2 and TRBJ2-3, with TRBD1 as a possible D gene (5 bases). Germline-derived CDR1 and CDR2 are SGHTA and FQGNSA. V lost 5 bases and J 4 bases, leaving 13 bases between the germline ends. This CDR3 contains 14 residues. The CDR3, as DNA: TGTGCCAGCAGCGATGGGCAGGGCCCAGATACGCAGTATTTT. This encodes CASSDGQGPDTQYF.

The V call is TRBV9, the J call TRBJ1-1, with 8 bases lining up with TRBD1. After removal of 3 bases from V and 7 bases from J, the junction contained 8 bases not matched to a gene. The germline CDR1 and CDR2 sequences are SGDLS and YYNGEE. This CDR3 region has 14 residues. This CDR3 is CASSDPGGEGEAFF. DNA of the CDR3: TGTGCCAGCAGCGATCCAGGGGGCGAGGGTGAAGCTTTCTTT. Using reference TRBV9 and TRBJ1-1 for the parts outside the CDR3, the full variable domain is DSGVTQTPKHLITATGQRVTLRCSPRSGDLSVYWYQQSLDQGLQFLIQYYNGEERAKGNILERFSAQQFPDLHSELNLSSLELGDSALYFCASSDPGGEGEAFFGQGTRLTVV.

The chain employs TRBV30 and TRBJ1-1; the D is unclear. V lost 0 bases, J lost 4 bases, and 9 bases lay in between. The CDR3 extends over 13 amino acids. Germline V gene sequence: CDR1 GTSNPN, CDR2 SVGIG (reference sequence). CDR3 DNA sequence: TGTGCCTGGAGTGTAGGGTGGGGCACTGAAGCTTTCTTT. This encodes CAWSVGWGTEAFF.

J is TRBJ1-3 and V is TRBV5-4, with TRBD1 matching over 8 bases. The germline gives CDR1 SGHNT, CDR2 YYREEE (reference sequence). V was pared by 4 bases and J by 4 bases, with 13 bases of the junction left unmatched. This CDR3 is built from 17 residues. Here the CDR3 reads CASSGYSDRAGGNTIYF. The CDR3 DNA follows: TGTGCCAGCAGCGGATACTCGGACAGGGCAGGGGGAAACACCATATATTTT.

This clonotype was picked up one time. The junction differs from germline at one of its ends, possibly a read error. V and J are TRBV7-9 and TRBJ1-6; a possible D gene is TRBD1 (6 bases). Germline V gene sequence: CDR1 SEHNR, CDR2 FQNEAQ (reference sequence). The CDR3 contains 12 residues. The CDR3 sequence: CASSRQDSPLHF. The CDR3 nucleotides read TGTGCCAGCAGCCGACAGGATTCCCCCCTCCACTTT.

The rearrangement joins TRBV15 to TRBJ2-5; no clear D gene. Looked up from germline, CDR1 is LNHNV and CDR2 is YYDKDF (reference sequence). The length of the CDR3 is 14 residues. V lost 0 bases and J lost 5, with 10 bases in between. The CDR3 is CATSRDSDGETQYF. Written as DNA, the CDR3 is TGTGCCACCAGCAGAGACAGTGATGGGGAGACCCAGTACTTC.

This chain uses TRBV4-3 with TRBJ1-6; no reliable D call. Germline CDR1 LGHNA, CDR2 YSLEER. V was clipped by 1 base and J by 10 bases, with 11 bases between them. This CDR3 has 14 amino acids. The CDR3 reads CASSQVLVRSPLHF. Written as DNA, the CDR3 is TGCGCCAGCAGCCAAGTTCTGGTCCGGTCACCCCTCCACTTT.

The V gene is TRBV27, the J gene TRBJ1-2; D is undetermined. V was pared by 6 bases and J by 5 bases, with 7 bases between. Germline V lookup: CDR1 MNHEY, CDR2 SMNVEV (reference sequence). This CDR3 comprises 11 residues. The DNA for the CDR3 is TGTGCCAGCAGCCCCAGGTATGGCTACACCTTC. It translates to CASSPRYGYTF.

V gene TRBV4-1 combines with J gene TRBJ1-2; no firm D call. The CDR3 length is 16 residues. V dropped 3 bases and J dropped 7 bases, with 21 bases sitting between them. Germline V gene data show CDR1 as MGHRA and CDR2 as YSYEKL. The DNA of the CDR3 is TGCGCCAGCAGCCATTTTATGGGCCGAGAGATCGGTGGCTACACCTTC. Translating it yields CASSHFMGREIGGYTF.

The rearrangement uses TRBV28 and TRBJ1-2; perhaps TRBD1 as D (5 bases). Trimming left V 5 bases short and J 2 bases short, with 15 bases between. Germline assignment: CDR1 MDHEN and CDR2 SYDVKM. The CDR3 spans 15 residues. The CDR3 sequence: CASSILDTTNYGYTF. The DNA for the CDR3 is TGTGCCAGCAGTATCCTGGACACGACGAACTATGGCTACACCTTC.

This sequence joins TRBV4-1 and TRBJ1-1; D is ambiguous. The CDR3 has 14 amino acids. V was cut by 1 base and J by 1 base, with 7 bases left in between. Per germline, CDR1 MGHRA and CDR2 YSYEKL. The chain's CDR3 is CASSQAVTNTEAFF. CDR3 nucleotide sequence: TGCGCCAGCAGCCAAGCGGTGACGAACACTGAAGCTTTCTTT.

The chain combines TRBV7-2 with TRBJ2-7; no firm D call. CDR1 and CDR2 from the germline V gene are SGHTA and FQGNSA. This CDR3 comprises 13 residues. V was pared by 7 bases and J by 6 bases, with 16 bases between. The CDR3 DNA follows: TGTGCCAGCACCACAGAGTACAGTTCCGAGCAGTACTTC. This codes for CASTTEYSSEQYF.

The chain has TRBV28 and TRBJ2-3; a weak D match, TRBD2 (5 bases). CDR3 length: 15 amino acids. The germline V gene has CDR1 MDHEN and CDR2 SYDVKM. V was clipped by 8 bases and J by 2 bases, with 17 bases between them. The DNA for the CDR3 is TGTGCCAGCGTTTTAAGGAGGAGCGTCACAGATACGCAGTATTTT. Its protein product is CASVLRRSVTDTQYF.

V usage is TRBV20-1 and J usage is TRBJ2-3, with D tentatively TRBD2 (7 bases). Trimming pared 0 bases from V and 2 bases from J, leaving 27 bases between. CDR1 and CDR2 (germline): DFQATT, SNEGSKA (reference sequence). The CDR3 length is 20 residues. The CDR3 nucleotides are TGCAGTGCTAGAGATCTAGAGGGGGGGGACGACCTGGGTCTCACAGATACGCAGTATTTT. As protein: CSARDLEGGDDLGLTDTQYF.

This chain uses TRBV23-1 with TRBJ1-3; 7 nucleotides match TRBD1. TRBV23-1 is known as an ORF, though its function is uncertain. The CDR3 has 15 residues. After removal of 4 bases from V and 6 bases from J, the junction contained 9 bases not matched to a gene. In DNA, the CDR3 is TGCGCCAGCAGTCGCGGGACAGTCCCCTTAAACACCATATATTTT. Translated: CASSRGTVPLNTIYF.